A few counts support the clone carrying this T cell receptor (beta chain). The data derive from a study of blood T cells in healthy people across ages. A second PCR of about 6 to 12 cycles used a sample-barcoded 5' primer and a J-beta primer mix. MiXCR, run by TCRdb on the 5' RACE reads, gives a single entry per CDR3 protein. The table lists 1 million or so distinct CDR3 sequences, approximately 25% of them singletons, with 0.65% to 0.75% in the top ten. The donors, healthy Caucasians from Russia, were aged roughly 6 to 100. The same sample was also used in a study of T cells of mothers and their children.

This sequence originates from a girl between 2 and 10 years old in good health. Sample: blood.

The CDR3, as DNA: TGTGCCAGCAAGGGCGGAAGCACAGATACGCAGTATTTT. Translating gives CASKGGSTDTQYF. The chain combines TRBV9 with TRBJ2-3; D not resolved. This CDR3 is 13 amino acids long. V was cut by 6 bases and J by 0 bases, with 8 bases left in between. The germline V gene has CDR1 SGDLS and CDR2 YYNGEE.